This TCR beta chain was sequenced for a study of cytomegalovirus exposure and HLA in healthy donors (dated by TCRdb to 2017 to 2019). Background on the whole study: In an earlier analysis of 587 of the donors, around 290 Gb of sequence data and 120 million or so unique TCR beta sequences from about 190 million T cells were reported. Both class I and class II loci were covered by HLA typing, at four-digit resolution. Typing coverage differed by locus: A, B, C, DRB1 and DQB1 were typed in roughly 629-640 donors, DQA1 in roughly 510, DPA1 in 600 to 610, and DPB1 in around 490. To decide whether each TCR beta V gene segment behaved as functional or pseudogenic, an earlier analysis of fewer than 750 of the donors relied on high-throughput TCR beta sequencing. The study used immunosequencing to profile the T cell repertoires of around 600 subjects and linked those repertoires to cytomegalovirus serostatus. In a later genetic analysis, genome-wide SNP genotypes for 398 of the 666 donors were used, and that subset was treated as a discovery cohort. The study combined high-throughput TCR immunosequencing, statistical association of individual TCRs with disease status, and machine learning to predict cytomegalovirus infection status. A separate validation cohort of 100 to 150 different subjects was used in addition to the 666-subject first cohort. Donor age, sex, ethnicity and CMV serostatus were compiled alongside the repertoire data. The aim of the study was to test whether cataloging public T cell receptors could identify signatures of past pathogen exposure. Four to six DR-DQ haplotypes were handled as single units for association and clustering, since linkage in the cohort was strong. Among the 398 genotyped donors, more than 70% belonged to the genetic ancestry cluster associated with self-reported Caucasian donors. Every discovery cohort repertoire had been produced on one sequencing platform. A later analysis re-analyzed previously published TCR beta repertoires from 666 donors and added high-resolution HLA genotyping to study TCR occurrence patterns. An early release that covered some 630 HLA-typed donors contained around 300 gigabases of sequencing data and around 80 million unique TCR sequences. Among roughly 400 genotyped donors of the cohort, an average of about 240,000 unique TCR beta nucleotide sequences were sequenced per donor, roughly 20% of them non-productive. Rather than using new phenotypic data, the later analysis identified candidate immune exposures from TCR beta sequences and from how often those sequences occurred across donors.

The cohort consisted of 600 to 700 healthy bone marrow donors. Cohort members were all nominally healthy when sampled, although unrecorded immune exposures were likely present. The donor was CMV seronegative and belonged to the group of 352 seronegative cohort members. Each donor provided a peripheral blood sample, and peripheral blood mononuclear cells were used for TCR beta sequencing. The Qiagen DNeasy Blood Extraction Kit was used to extract genomic DNA from the blood cell samples. This clone was picked up a small number of times. Its target antigen remains unknown. It has no much larger one-base neighbor in the sample; base qualities were not kept. The V end gives up 5 bases and the J end 7 bases, leaving 7 bases in the junction not matched to a gene. Its CDR3 holds 14 amino acids, cysteine through phenylalanine. The only DNA kept is the CDR3, 42 bases in frame from the first base. Reading the germline V gene gives CDR1 SGHVS and CDR2 FQNEAQ.

What the work shows at the level of the full study, not this receptor alone: Some IMGT-functional V segments, including TRBV6-2 and TRBV6-3, could not be distinguished by the 87-base-pair reads and were therefore excluded. In the study, some 160 TCR beta chains were listed as associated with cytomegalovirus. A group of highly shared sequence variants was considered likely to be a technical artifact of the sequencing pipeline. Linkage disequilibrium might explain the correlated functional status among segregating V segments, but an unknown experimental factor could not be excluded. A later analysis found that HLA-associated TCR beta chains were more clonally expanded and had lower generation probabilities than equally common non-associated chains. At a false discovery rate of 0.05, a later analysis linked some 18,000 TCR beta sequences to specific HLA alleles. Most CMV-associated TCR beta chains appeared to be HLA-restricted in a later analysis, and the HLA associations seemed to be driven largely by CMV exposure. Several of the top co-occurrence clusters appeared to be linked to parvovirus B19, influenza, CMV and Epstein-Barr virus, according to a later analysis. Sequencing depth was assumed to be roughly uniform across donors in the presence/absence analyses, though that assumption may not hold. According to a later genetic analysis, donors in an Asian-associated ancestry cluster had fewer N-insertions in productive TCRs than the approximately 670-donor mean. Over 15 rarely observed V segments, including chromosome 9 orphons, were excluded from the earlier analysis of just under 600 of the donors because counts were too low. In a later analysis, TCR association rates were found to vary across HLA loci, with the most associated TCRs seen for DRB1 alleles and the fewest for HLA-C alleles. Across donors, most TCR sequences were observed very rarely, whereas some public TCRs were present in many individuals. In an earlier analysis of 450 to 750 of the donors, most TCR beta V segments appeared in productive rearrangements about 90% or about 30% of the time, broadly matching IMGT annotations. In both the original and validation cohorts, the classifier was reported to diagnose cytomegalovirus status with high specificity and sensitivity. This cohort had only TCR beta chains sequenced, and the lack of alpha or paired-chain data limited which features could be detected. Assigning TCR associations to individual alleles was difficult when HLA alleles, especially DR and DQ, strongly co-occurred. CMV serostatus was the only immune exposure information available for the cohort. A further reported finding was that TCR beta sequences accurately predicted the HLA-A and HLA-B alleles for most subjects in the first cohort. A few of the identified cytomegalovirus-associated TCR beta chains were confirmed in vitro to be specific for cytomegalovirus antigens. A later genetic analysis associated a missense DCLRE1C variant with V-gene and J-gene trimming of TCR beta chains, and an independent cohort replicated the association. Because HLA typing was unavailable for some donors at each locus, only the typed subset was used in association tests. According to the authors, the approach could potentially be generalized to other disease states and immunological phenotypes.

The library was generated by the immunoSEQ multiplex PCR assay. For the multiplex PCR, a mixture combining 60 forward primers for TCR Vbeta segments and 13 reverse primers for TCR Jbeta segments was used. A multiplex PCR assay on genomic DNA amplified the CDR3 region of rearranged TCR beta genes. On the Illumina HiSeq System, the amplified TCR beta libraries were sequenced as 87-base-pair reads. As for the authors' bioinformatics: A later analysis tallied 75 million to 85 million unique TCR beta chains across the approximately 670 repertoires, and around 9.9 million of those chains were shared by two or more donors. To remove PCR and sequencing errors, raw reads were error-corrected and collapsed into unique sequences using a nearest-neighbor algorithm that merged closely related sequences. To assign V, D and J gene segments, CDR3 sequences were aligned to IMGT reference sequences. For a sequence to be retained, a match of at least six nucleotides to both a V gene segment and a J gene segment was required. A rearrangement counted as productive if the CDR3 had no stop codons and remained in frame with V and J, and every other rearrangement counted as non-productive. Following IMGT convention, CDR3 was defined as the stretch from the second conserved V-encoded cysteine up to the conserved J-encoded phenylalanine. The earlier analysis of approximately 590 of the donors excluded any sequence lacking an unambiguous match to a single V gene segment. In an earlier analysis of 450 to 700 of the donors, V segments were called functional above 56.7% productive rearrangements and were called segregating when the between-donor standard deviation exceeded 5%. A statistical classification framework was built for diagnosing cytomegalovirus status from the catalog of TCR beta chain sequences. In a later analysis, TCR nucleotide sequences were compared against IMGT/GENE-DB human TR gene sequences so that V and J genes could be assigned. The TCRdist pipeline was used in a later analysis to assign CDR3 sequences and most-parsimonious VDJ recombination scenarios. In a later analysis, every TCR beta chain was defined by the combination of its CDR3 amino acid sequence and its V-gene family, and reads without a unique V-gene family were dropped. To address suspected cross-contamination and a sequencing artifact, a later analysis removed 592 highly shared, low-generation-probability nucleotide sequences. A later analysis calculated a clonal expansion index for each public chain from normalized within-repertoire ranks of inferred template counts. A later analysis computed generation probabilities with a VDJ recombination model fitted to out-of-frame rearrangements, and checked the results against IGoR. A later analysis scored TCR-TCR, TCR-HLA and TCR-CMV co-occurrence with hypergeometric tests, applying a repertoire-size bias correction to TCR pairs. False discovery rates were estimated in a later analysis by permuting HLA or CMV assignments 20 times. In a later analysis, co-occurring TCRs were grouped with DBSCAN, and TCRdist sequence similarity was added when clustering was performed within HLA-allele-positive subsets. Co-occurrence clustering excluded repertoires with fewer than 30,000 or more than 120,000 public chains, plus five with anomalous nucleotide sharing. This immuneACCESS table, as held by TCRdb, lists in-frame sequences with V and J called but not all clones. Of the missing ones, under half trace to an unresolved V gene in checked studies; the others have no known cause. V, J and clone size are those of that table, while D and trimming were read from the DNA. This sample holds tens of thousands of clones; around 80% were observed only once. The ten largest clonotypes hold 4% to 5.5% of the sample.

Sample: PBMCs. Recombination joined TRBV7-8 with TRBJ2-5, with 10 bases matching TRBD1. This receptor was identified in a woman between 25 and 40 years old in good health and CMV-seronegative. In nucleotides, the sequence is TGTGCCAGCAGCCGGGACAGGGGTATTGGGACCCAGTACTTC. This sequence encodes CASSRDRGIGTQYF.